These 3 T cell receptor beta chains share one sample of origin, sequenced in a study of beta chain features in type 1 diabetes. Overall study findings and caveats: TCRB CDR3s from Type 1 diabetes patients were moderately but significantly shorter in all four CD4+ subsets.

Sequencing targeted expressed TCRB transcripts, as all isolated RNA had been reverse transcribed. Only in-frame clones appear in the TCRdb table, and some are missing; sequencing was by immunoSEQ multiplex PCR. This table has hundreds of thousands of clones, more than 12% appearing once. What these receptors recognize is not known. Sequenced material: naive CD4+ T cells from blood. The source is a man aged 18 to 30 with type 1 diabetes.

V gene TRBV10-3 combines with J gene TRBJ2-1, with 8 nucleotides matching TRBD2. Germline loops: CDR1 ENHRY, CDR2 SYGVKD. The CDR3 runs 14 residues. The junction had 9 bases not matched to a gene; V was cut back by 10 bases and J by 4 bases. As DNA, the CDR3 is TGTGCCACTCGAGCGGGGGCAATTTACAATGAGCAGTTCTTC. This encodes CATRAGAIYNEQFF.

The V gene is TRBV7-2, the J gene TRBJ1-4; possible D gene TRBD1, 5 bases. The germline V and J ends were trimmed by 3 bases and 2 bases, with 7 bases remaining between them. CDR1 is SGHTA and CDR2 is FQGNSA in the germline V gene. There are 14 residues in the CDR3. The CDR3 nucleotides are TGTGCCAGCAGCTTGAGACAGACTAATGAAAAACTGTTTTTT. The encoded protein is CASSLRQTNEKLFF.

This clone was seen a handful of times. The rearrangement joins TRBV30 to TRBJ2-5; the D is unclear. The length of the CDR3 is 12 residues. Germline V lookup: CDR1 GTSNPN, CDR2 SVGIG (reference sequence). V dropped 7 bases and J dropped 8 bases, with 17 bases sitting between them. The CDR3 reads CALKPLSGTQYF. The CDR3 DNA follows: TGTGCCTTGAAACCCCTGTCAGGAACCCAGTACTTC.